The source of this T cell receptor beta chain is a study of early T cells in non-severe SARS-CoV-2 infection. As part of library construction, unique molecular identifiers were attached to individual cDNA molecules. Via MiXCR, TCRdb re-called the 5' RACE reads, giving one row per CDR3 protein. The data contain roughly 40,000 distinct CDR3 sequences, about 6.3% of them singletons. The CDR3 runs to 18 residues. J was trimmed by 0 bases and V by 1 base; bases with no gene match: 10. Germline CDR1 is LGHNA and CDR2 is YSLEER. This clonotype was seen repeatedly, ten times or more. The rearrangement links TRBV4-3 to TRBJ1-1; 8 nucleotides match TRBD1. This TCR was sampled from an adult who was a healthcare worker with PCR-confirmed SARS-CoV-2 infection or an uninfected control (not recorded which). Sequencing input: whole blood. The CDR3 region has the DNA TGCGCCAGCAGCCAAGCCTATAGGACAGGGTTGGTGAACACTGAAGCTTTCTTT. Its translation: CASSQAYRTGLVNTEAFF.